This T cell receptor beta chain was recorded in a study of T cell repertoires in cytomegalovirus infection. This clonotype was observed a few times. TCRdb reprocessed the reads with MiXCR, giving one entry per CDR3 protein. The sample includes around 320,000 distinct CDR3 sequences, 9.5% of them seen just once. The sample comprised PBMCs. The receptor was isolated from a human donor in good health (CMV status not recorded). Some clones in this sample may be carry-over from other donors' samples.

As DNA, the CDR3 is TGTGCCAGCAGCTTGGCCGGGATGGCAGGGGACAAAAACATTCAGTACTTC. Residues: CASSLAGMAGDKNIQYF. The gene calls are TRBV5-4 and TRBJ2-4, with D possibly being TRBD1 (6 bases). The germline V gene encodes CDR1 SGHNT and CDR2 YYREEE (reference sequence). There are 17 residues in the CDR3. Trimming removed 0 bases from V and 3 bases from J, with 16 bases in between.